A single TCR beta chain is shown here with its context. This CDR3 has 16 amino acids. Trimming took 0 bases from V and 4 from J; bases not matched to a gene: 6. The V gene's germline CDR1 is LGHNA and CDR2 YSLEER. The data originate from a study of T cells after somatic rescue of genetic block. Profiled with immunoSEQ multiplex PCR; TCRdb holds only in-frame clones, not every one. The data contain some 70,000 clones, approximately 91% of them singletons. The sample was peripheral blood mononuclear cells (PBMCs). V usage is TRBV4-3 and J usage is TRBJ2-1, with 7 bases fitting TRBD2. This TCR was recovered from a man aged 25-45 years. The CDR3 bases are TGCGCCAGCAGCCAAGACCGGGACTACGCATACAATGAGCAGTTCTTC. It codes for CASSQDRDYAYNEQFF.